Presented here are 19 T cell receptor beta chains from one specimen sequenced in a study of cytomegalovirus exposure and HLA in healthy donors. Primers included in the PCR were 60 Vbeta and 13 Jbeta primers. Profiled with immunoSEQ multiplex PCR; TCRdb holds only in-frame clones, not every one. The table records roughly 100,000 clones, roughly four fifths of them present only once. Sequenced sample: PBMCs. These receptors all stem from a woman in her fifties or sixties in good health and CMV-seropositive.

The chain combines TRBV4-3 with TRBJ1-1, with TRBD1 as a possible D gene (6 bases). This CDR3 has 16 residues. The V end lost 4 bases, the J end lost 9 bases, and 24 bases lay between the germline ends. Germline CDR1 and CDR2: LGHNA and YSLEER. CDR3 region: CASSPYDRTSLAKAFF. In DNA, the CDR3 is TGCGCCAGCAGCCCGTACGACAGGACCTCCCTAGCCAAAGCTTTCTTT.

The chain recombines TRBV28 with TRBJ2-1; TRBD2 is a possible D gene (6 bases). This CDR3 has 13 amino acids. Trimming took 7 bases from V and 6 from J, leaving 13 bases between them. Germline CDR1 and CDR2: MDHEN and SYDVKM. CDR3 residues: CASTEGLANEQFF. CDR3 nucleotide sequence: TGTGCCAGCACTGAGGGACTCGCCAATGAGCAGTTCTTC.

The rearrangement uses TRBV19 and TRBJ1-1; D not resolved. The CDR3 sequence is 13 residues long. V was shortened by 3 bases and J by 10 bases, with 15 bases between the two germline ends. CDR1 and CDR2 (germline): LNHDA, SQIVND (reference sequence). Written as DNA, the CDR3 is TGTGCCAGTAGTATGCAGGATTCCCTGGCAGCTTTCTTT. Protein: CASSMQDSLAAFF. Filled out from reference TRBV19 and TRBJ1-1, the complete variable domain reads DGGITQSPKYLFRKEGQNVTLSCEQNLNHDAMYWYRQDPGQGLRLIYYSQIVNDFQKGDIAEGYSVSREKKESFPLTVTSAQKNPTAFYLCASSMQDSLAAFFGQGTRLTVV.

CDR3 bases: TGTGCCACCAGGACAGGGGTTGACTCTGGGGCCAACGTCCTGACTTTC. Its translation is CATRTGVDSGANVLTF. The V and J genes are TRBV5-6 and TRBJ2-6; 9 positions agree with TRBD1. Germline CDR1 reads SGHDT; CDR2 reads YYEEEE. The CDR3 has 16 amino acids. V dropped 9 bases and J dropped 0; count of bases not matched to a gene: 7. Drawing the rest from reference TRBV5-6 and TRBJ2-6, the complete variable domain is DAGVTQSPTHLIKTRGQQVTLRCSPKSGHDTVSWYQQALGQGPQFIFQYYEEEERQRGNFPDRFSGHQFPNYSSELNVNALLLGDSALYLCATRTGVDSGANVLTFGAGSRLTVL.

A note on this clone: The junction shows a germline mismatch at one end, possibly a read error. The chain links TRBV6-1 to TRBJ2-5, with 9 positions matching TRBD2. CDR1 MNHNS and CDR2 SASEGT come from the germline V gene. The CDR3 is 13 amino acids. CDR3 protein: CASKRGAEKTRYF. DNA of the CDR3: TGTGCCAGCAAGCGGGGGGCGGAAAAGACCCGGTACTTC.

The V call is TRBV5-1, the J call TRBJ2-7; a weak D match, TRBD2 (7 bases). The V gene lost 4 bases and the J gene lost 2 bases, with 16 bases spanning the gap. The CDR3 is 15 residues long. CDR1 is SGHRS, CDR2 YFSETQ, per germline. For the CDR3, the DNA is TGCGCCAGCAGCCCTGGAGCGGGGACAACCTACGAGCAGTACTTC. Translation: CASSPGAGTTYEQYF.

The rearrangement joins TRBV7-3 to TRBJ2-1; 7 bases align to TRBD2. Germline V gives CDR1 SGHTA, CDR2 FQGTGA. The CDR3 runs to 15 residues. V shed 0 bases, J shed 4 bases, and the junction held 3 bases outside the gene matches. The CDR3 DNA is TGTGCCAGCAGCTTAACATCCGGGGGGTACAATGAGCAGTTCTTC. This encodes CASSLTSGGYNEQFF.

V and J are TRBV6-1 and TRBJ2-3, with 10 nucleotides matching TRBD2. There are 16 residues in the CDR3. CDR1 MNHNS and CDR2 SASEGT come from the germline V gene. V shed 0 bases, J shed 5 bases, and the junction held 5 bases outside the gene matches. CDR3 loop: CASSEAQRGGRDTQYF. The CDR3 DNA reads TGTGCCAGCAGTGAAGCCCAGCGGGGGGGAAGAGATACGCAGTATTTT.

This clone was seen just once. The genes are TRBV19 and TRBJ1-2; TRBD1 agrees at 8 bases. The V and J ends lost 6 bases and 2 bases, in that order; junction bases with no gene match: 11. The CDR3 loop spans 16 amino acids. CDR1 and CDR2 (germline): LNHDA, SQIVND (reference sequence). The CDR3 nucleotides read TGTGCCAGTAGAGCCGACAGGGGCCGCCGCAACTATGGCTACACCTTC. It specifies CASRADRGRRNYGYTF.

The J gene is TRBJ2-7, the V gene TRBV4-3, with TRBD1 matching over 8 bases. The length of the CDR3 is 16 residues. The germline CDR1 and CDR2 sequences are LGHNA and YSLEER. The V gene end was trimmed by 0 bases and the J gene end by 6 bases; junction bases not matched to a gene: 10. CDR3 sequence reads: CASSQDLRQGLGEQYF. In nucleotides, the CDR3 is TGCGCCAGCAGCCAAGATCTACGACAGGGGTTGGGCGAGCAGTACTTC.

This clone was detected only a few times. The chain links TRBV9 to TRBJ1-6, with TRBD1 matching over 9 bases. This CDR3 region has 15 residues. The germline V gene has CDR1 SGDLS and CDR2 YYNGEE. The V segment lost 0 bases and the J segment 8 bases; nucleotides outside the gene matches: 3. The CDR3 DNA is TGTGCCAGCAGCGTAGTTGGGACAGGGCATTCACCCCTCCACTTT. Its protein is CASSVVGTGHSPLHF.

J is TRBJ2-5 and V is TRBV6-1; 10 bases match TRBD2. The CDR3 is 15 residues long. Germline V gene data show CDR1 as MNHNS and CDR2 as SASEGT. V was pared by 3 bases and J by 2 bases, with 3 bases of the junction left unmatched. The CDR3 DNA follows: TGTGCCAGCAGTGACGGGACTAGCGTTCAAGAGACCCAGTACTTC. It codes for CASSDGTSVQETQYF.

A note on this clone: Other DNA variants within this sample encode the same CDR3. The chain joins TRBV2 to TRBJ1-1, with D possibly matching TRBD1 (5 bases). Germline V lookup: CDR1 SNHLY, CDR2 FYNNEI. The V gene lost 4 bases and the J gene lost 2 bases, with 8 bases spanning the gap. The CDR3 has 13 amino acids. CDR3 nucleotide sequence: TGTGCCAGCAGTGTGGGGGGAAACACTGAAGCTTTCTTT. This codes for CASSVGGNTEAFF.

This chain connects TRBV9 to TRBJ2-1; D could derive from TRBD1 or TRBD2 (6 bases each). The CDR3 runs 14 residues. V lost 4 bases and J 6 bases, leaving 14 bases between the germline ends. CDR1 SGDLS and CDR2 YYNGEE come from the germline V gene. In DNA, the CDR3 is TGTGCCAGCAGCTTAGGGGGGCCTGGCAATGAGCAGTTCTTC. Its translation is CASSLGGPGNEQFF. The whole variable domain, filled in from reference TRBV9 and TRBJ2-1, reads DSGVTQTPKHLITATGQRVTLRCSPRSGDLSVYWYQQSLDQGLQFLIQYYNGEERAKGNILERFSAQQFPDLHSELNLSSLELGDSALYFCASSLGGPGNEQFFGPGTRLTVL.

This clone was counted between two and nine times. V gene TRBV28 combines with J gene TRBJ2-1; TRBD2 agrees at 10 bases. J gave up 5 bases and V 5 bases, and 9 bases lay outside the gene matches. Germline V lookup: CDR1 MDHEN, CDR2 SYDVKM. This CDR3 contains 16 residues. The CDR3 loop reads CASSQPLAGENNEQFF. CDR3 coding DNA: TGTGCCAGCAGTCAGCCCCTAGCGGGAGAAAACAATGAGCAGTTCTTC.

V is TRBV11-2 and J is TRBJ2-7, with 9 nucleotides matching TRBD1. V was pared by 8 bases and J by 1 base, with 6 bases of the junction left unmatched. Germline CDR1 is SGHAT and CDR2 is FQNNGV. The CDR3 spans 14 residues. CDR3 sequence reads: CASRWDRVSYEQYF. CDR3 coding DNA: TGTGCCAGCCGCTGGGACAGGGTTTCCTACGAGCAGTACTTC.

Notes on this clone: Relative to the germline gene, one junction end is altered; a read error may explain this. V gene TRBV19 combines with J gene TRBJ2-1; D remains unclear. CDR3 length: 15 residues. Per the germline V gene, CDR1 is LNHDA and CDR2 is SQIVND (reference sequence). CDR3 nucleotides: TGTGCCGGTAGTCCCACGTTCGGCTCCTACAATGAGCAGTTCTTC. It specifies CAGSPTFGSYNEQFF.

The chain joins TRBV5-4 to TRBJ2-3; 12 positions match TRBD1. CDR3 size: 16 residues. The junction had 6 bases not matched to a gene; V was cut back by 3 bases and J by 4 bases. Germline values: CDR1 SGHNT, CDR2 YYREEE (reference sequence). The CDR3 reads CASSSGTGGFPDTQYF. In nucleotides, the CDR3 is TGTGCCAGCAGCTCCGGGACAGGGGGCTTCCCAGATACGCAGTATTTT.

The chain uses TRBV19 and TRBJ2-1; 12 positions agree with TRBD2. Germline CDR1 reads LNHDA; CDR2 reads SQIVND (reference sequence). The CDR3 has 15 amino acids. The trim removed 4 bases at V and 3 bases at J, leaving 1 base unmatched. The CDR3 spells CASSTLAGGYNEQFF. The CDR3 DNA follows: TGTGCCAGTAGTACACTAGCGGGGGGCTACAATGAGCAGTTCTTC.